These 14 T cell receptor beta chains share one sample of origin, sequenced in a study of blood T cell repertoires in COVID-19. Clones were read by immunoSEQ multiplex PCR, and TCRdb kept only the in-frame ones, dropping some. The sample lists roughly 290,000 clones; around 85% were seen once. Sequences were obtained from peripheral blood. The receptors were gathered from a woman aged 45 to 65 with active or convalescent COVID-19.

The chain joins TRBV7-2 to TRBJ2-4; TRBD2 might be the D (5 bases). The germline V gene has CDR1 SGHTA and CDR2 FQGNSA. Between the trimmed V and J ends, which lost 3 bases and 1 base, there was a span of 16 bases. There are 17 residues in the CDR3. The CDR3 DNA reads TGTGCCAGCAGCTTCTATAGTGGCGGGTCGGCCAAAAACATTCAGTACTTC. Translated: CASSFYSGGSAKNIQYF.

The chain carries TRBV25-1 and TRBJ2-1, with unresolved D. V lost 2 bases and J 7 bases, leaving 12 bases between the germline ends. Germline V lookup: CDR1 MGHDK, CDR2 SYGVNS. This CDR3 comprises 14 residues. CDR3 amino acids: CASSERRSVNEQFF. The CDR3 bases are TGTGCCAGCAGTGAACGAAGATCGGTTAATGAGCAGTTCTTC.

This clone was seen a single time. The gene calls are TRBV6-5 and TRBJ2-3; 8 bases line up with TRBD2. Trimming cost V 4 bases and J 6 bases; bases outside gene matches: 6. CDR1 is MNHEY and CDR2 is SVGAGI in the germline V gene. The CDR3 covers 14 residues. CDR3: CASSLAGSGDTQYF. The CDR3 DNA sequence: TGTGCCAGCAGTTTAGCGGGAAGCGGTGATACGCAGTATTTT.

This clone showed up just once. CDR3 sequence (DNA): TGTGCCATCTTAAATGGCGGCAGGAACACTGAAGCTTTCTTT. This gives the protein CAILNGGRNTEAFF. The V and J genes are TRBV10-3 and TRBJ1-1; no definite D call. Germline CDR1 ENHRY, CDR2 SYGVKD. The germline V and J ends were trimmed by 8 bases and 1 base, with 14 bases remaining between them. This CDR3 is 14 amino acids long.

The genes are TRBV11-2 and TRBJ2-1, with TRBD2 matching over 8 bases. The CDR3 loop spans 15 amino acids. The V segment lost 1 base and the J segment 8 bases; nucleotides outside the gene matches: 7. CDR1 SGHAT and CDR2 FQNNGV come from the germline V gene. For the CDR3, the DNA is TGTGCCAGCAGCTTAGCGGGAGGGCCAGTGGATGAGCAGTTCTTC. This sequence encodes CASSLAGGPVDEQFF. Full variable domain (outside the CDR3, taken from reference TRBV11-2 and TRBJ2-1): EAGVAQSPRYKIIEKRQSVAFWCNPISGHATLYWYQQILGQGPKLLIQFQNNGVVDDSQLPKDRFSAERLKGVDSTLKIQPAKLEDSAVYLCASSLAGGPVDEQFFGPGTRLTVL.

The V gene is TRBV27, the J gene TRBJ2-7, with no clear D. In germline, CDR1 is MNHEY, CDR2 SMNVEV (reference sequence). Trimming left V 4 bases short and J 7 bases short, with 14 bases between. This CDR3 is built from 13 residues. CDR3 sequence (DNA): TGTGCCAGCAGTTCCACTGTCCCTAGTGAGCAGTACTTC. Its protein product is CASSSTVPSEQYF.

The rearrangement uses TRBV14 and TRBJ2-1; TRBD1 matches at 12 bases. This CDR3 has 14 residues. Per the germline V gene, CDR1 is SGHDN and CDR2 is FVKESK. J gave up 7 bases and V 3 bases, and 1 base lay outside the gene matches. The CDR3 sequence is CASSQGQGANEQFF. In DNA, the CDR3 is TGTGCCAGCAGCCAGGGACAGGGGGCTAATGAGCAGTTCTTC.

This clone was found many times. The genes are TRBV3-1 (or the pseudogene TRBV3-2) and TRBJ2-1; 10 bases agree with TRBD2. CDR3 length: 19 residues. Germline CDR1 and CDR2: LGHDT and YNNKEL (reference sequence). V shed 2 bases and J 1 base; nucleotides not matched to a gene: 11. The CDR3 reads CASSQSSGRAKGSYNEQFF. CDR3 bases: TGTGCCAGCAGCCAATCTAGCGGGAGAGCCAAAGGGTCCTACAATGAGCAGTTCTTC.

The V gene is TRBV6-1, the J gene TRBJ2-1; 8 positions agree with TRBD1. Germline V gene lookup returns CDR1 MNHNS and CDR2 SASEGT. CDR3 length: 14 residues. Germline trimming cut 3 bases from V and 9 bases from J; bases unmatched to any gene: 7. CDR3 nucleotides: TGTGCCAGCAGTGATGGGGCAGGGGGCATTGAGCAGTTCTTC. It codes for CASSDGAGGIEQFF.

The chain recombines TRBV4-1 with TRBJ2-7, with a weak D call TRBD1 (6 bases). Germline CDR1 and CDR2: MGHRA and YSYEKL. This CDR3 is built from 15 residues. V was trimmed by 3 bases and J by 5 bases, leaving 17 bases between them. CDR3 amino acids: CASSHLTGPGNEQYF. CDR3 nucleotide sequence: TGCGCCAGCAGCCACCTTACAGGGCCCGGCAACGAGCAGTACTTC.

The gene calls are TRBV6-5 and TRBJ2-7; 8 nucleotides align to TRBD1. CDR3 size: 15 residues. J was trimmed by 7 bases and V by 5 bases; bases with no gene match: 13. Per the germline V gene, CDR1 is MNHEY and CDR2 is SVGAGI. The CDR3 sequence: CASSHGQGRSGEQYF. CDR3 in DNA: TGTGCCAGCAGTCATGGACAGGGACGATCAGGGGAGCAGTACTTC.

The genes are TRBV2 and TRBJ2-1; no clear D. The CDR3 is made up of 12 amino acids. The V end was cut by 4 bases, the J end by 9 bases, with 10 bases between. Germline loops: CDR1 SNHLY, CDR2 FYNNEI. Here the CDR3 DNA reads TGTGCCAGCAGTGCGAGCGTCGGTGAGCAGTTCTTC. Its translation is CASSASVGEQFF.

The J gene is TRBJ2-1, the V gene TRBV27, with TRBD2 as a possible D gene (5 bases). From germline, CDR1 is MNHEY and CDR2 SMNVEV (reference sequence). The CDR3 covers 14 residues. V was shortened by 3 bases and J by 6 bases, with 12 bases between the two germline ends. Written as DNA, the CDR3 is TGTGCCAGCAGTTTGCTAGCTCGGGGCAATGAGCAGTTCTTC. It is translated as CASSLLARGNEQFF.

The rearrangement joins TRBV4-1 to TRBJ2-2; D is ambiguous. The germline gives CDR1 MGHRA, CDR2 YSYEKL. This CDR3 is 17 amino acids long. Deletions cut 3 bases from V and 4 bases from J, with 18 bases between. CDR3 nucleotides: TGCGCCAGCAGCCAGCCTGACCGGGTCTCCCTCACCGGGGAGCTGTTTTTT. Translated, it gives CASSQPDRVSLTGELFF.